This TCR beta chain was recorded in a study of response to subunit inactivated influenza vaccine. Broader study findings: Authors suggested each seasonal influenza vaccination recruits few new T cells.

This clonotype was recorded a few times. The antigen is unknown. TCRdb redid the calling of the RT-PCR reads with MiXCR, one entry per CDR3 protein. Among about half a million distinct CDR3 sequences listed, around 25% were seen once. Trimming removed 7 bases from V and 1 base from J, with 17 bases in between. Germline V CDR1 and CDR2: MNHNY, SVGAGI (reference sequence). The CDR3 runs 15 residues. Sequenced here: CD4+ T cells sorted from PBMCs, sampled more than 4 days after vaccination. J is TRBJ2-7 and V is TRBV6-6; maybe TRBD1 (6 bases). The clonotype was recovered from a man in his forties or fifties who received an inactivated influenza vaccine. The CDR3 DNA reads TGTGCCAGCACCCCCCGAGGGGGACCGTCCTACGAGCAGTACTTC. It yields the protein CASTPRGGPSYEQYF.